This is a list of T cell receptor beta chains from one sample in a study of vaccination effects on CD4 cells after COVID-19. Sequencing was performed with immunoSEQ multiplex PCR; in TCRdb, only in-frame clones are kept and a portion is missing. The sample consists of more than 35,000 clones, 65% to 70% of them appearing once. No cognate antigen is known for these TCRs. Source: CD4+ T cells from PBMCs cultured without peptide, taken before COVID-19 vaccination. These TCRs come from a human donor who received a COVID-19 vaccine. Each CDR3 is given without its conserved first and last residue. D genes are given only for firm matches. A clone size is listed for some rows: how often the clone was seen (once, few, many), or a class if it is expanded.

>TRBV2|.|.|TRBJ1-6|16
ASSVGVGISSYNSPLH
>TRBV6-1|.|.|TRBJ2-7|13
ASSEHGAQSYEQY
>TRBV24-1|.|TRBD1|TRBJ2-1|13
ATSEDRGKDNEQF
>TRBV2|.|.|TRBJ2-3|10
ASSEGTDTQY
>TRBV10-2|few|.|TRBJ1-3|13
ASSGTGFSGNTIY
>TRBV3-1/TRBV3-2|.|.|TRBJ2-7|11
ASSLHRRGEQY
>TRBV5-5|few|.|TRBJ1-5|14
ASSLAGTLSNQPQH
>TRBV10-1|.|TRBD2|TRBJ2-7|13
ASSVSGGAISEQY
>TRBV2|few|.|TRBJ1-4|12
ASSGQLRNEKLF
>TRBV6-5|once|.|TRBJ2-7|14
ASSYSKQGWTYEQY
>TRBV7-6|.|TRBD2|TRBJ2-3|14
ASSCLRAGGKDTQY
>TRBV9|.|.|TRBJ2-5|13
ASSTGTPSGETQY
>TRBV13|.|.|TRBJ1-2|12
ASRKGGSLRGYT
>TRBV12-5|.|TRBD1|TRBJ1-1|13
ASGLVLRQGFRAF
>TRBV10-3|.|.|TRBJ1-2|11
AISEDSLYGYT
>TRBV12-3/TRBV12-4|.|.|TRBJ1-5|10
ASRGGNQPQH
>TRBV5-1|.|TRBD2|TRBJ2-3|15
ASSPGTSGRAADTQY
>TRBV3-1/TRBV3-2|.|.|TRBJ2-4|17
ASSQGFAFVGGLRNIQY
>TRBV6-5|.|.|TRBJ1-6|11
ASSNRDNSPLH
>TRBV3-1/TRBV3-2|.|.|TRBJ2-5|16
ASSQDRSARGERETQY
>TRBV7-9|.|TRBD1|TRBJ2-7|10
ASSSTGDEQY
>TRBV6-2/TRBV6-3|.|TRBD2|TRBJ2-3|13
ASSWGTSGLDTQY
>TRBV9|.|.|TRBJ2-5|12
ASSVGTIGETQY
>TRBV28|once|.|TRBJ2-7|15
ASSPSAGWAAAYEQY
>TRBV10-3|.|.|TRBJ1-3|12
AISAGMDGNTIY
>TRBV9|.|TRBD2|TRBJ2-6|17
ASSARLAGGTRGANVLT
>TRBV6-2/TRBV6-3|.|TRBD2|TRBJ2-3|12
ASSSGRATDTQY
>TRBV3-1/TRBV3-2|few|.|TRBJ2-2|16
ASSVRLSGAERHGELF
>TRBV7-8|.|TRBD2|TRBJ2-3|14
ASSQDPGGRTDTQY
>TRBV5-1|.|.|TRBJ2-4|13
ASSLAGSLAGIQY
>TRBV5-1|.|TRBD2|TRBJ2-3|14
ASSLVSGGGTDTQY
>TRBV11-2|.|.|TRBJ2-7|12
ASSSIGGSYEQY
>TRBV19|.|.|TRBJ1-5|13
ASSMGHPSAQPQH
>TRBV5-1|once|TRBD1|TRBJ1-4|15
ASKSGQGAVTNEKLF
>TRBV9|.|TRBD2|TRBJ2-3|14
ASSPSGGPGTDTQY
>TRBV7-9|few|.|TRBJ2-2|11
ASSLGPTGELF